This T cell receptor (beta chain) was found in a study of blood T cell repertoires in COVID-19 (dated by TCRdb to about 2020). For the wider study: Samples covering the acute and convalescent phases of COVID-19 were provided by collaborators in the United States, Italy and Spain. The prospective study material was composed of cDNA or gDNA derived from T cells, B-cell-depleted T cells, or PBMCs. Deeply sampled blood TCRbeta repertoires from subjects exposed to, actively infected with, or recovered from COVID-19 were included in the dataset. The repertoires were released in a freely available public database meant as a resource for research on the immune response to SARS-CoV-2. The samples were drawn from two sources: the first 160 participants of the ongoing ImmuneRACE study, and 950 to 1,500 subjects contributed by 6 global collaborators. A de-identified subject ID, COVID-19 status, age in years and sex were almost always included in the sample metadata. HLA class I and class II types, where available, came from metadata supplied by the sample provider rather than from assay-based typing. The study at large found these results: Clinical and demographic metadata were provided uncurated, with the amount varying by source and participant.

Participants in the prospective study were aged roughly 18 to 95 years, lived in 20 to 30 United States geographic areas, and enrolled through a virtual design. To assign participants to cohorts, the prospective study relied on clinical history that participants themselves reported in a screening survey and a study questionnaire. A participant counted as exposed if, within 2 weeks of entering the study, that participant had been in contact with someone who had a PCR-confirmed or clinician-diagnosed COVID-19 case. Each participant in the prospective study had whole blood, serum and a nasopharyngeal or oropharyngeal swab collected by mobile phlebotomists. Prospective study participants could optionally give additional blood draws and questionnaires over an approximately 2-month period. Before DNA extraction, blood samples from the prospective study were shipped at room temperature or frozen. A word on this clone: The target of this receptor is not known. Base qualities are missing; no much larger clone stands one base away.

The immunoSEQ Assay, a bias-controlled multiplex PCR, was used to amplify TCRbeta CDR3 regions from genomic DNA. The authors' pipeline ran thus. Nucleated cell counts per sample were estimated from amplification of reference gene primers within the assay. To quantify the absolute abundance of each unique TCRbeta CDR3 rearrangement, sequence reads were collapsed and filtered. For each sample, productive Simpson clonality was calculated as the square root of Simpson's diversity index over productive rearrangements. TCRdb limited this immuneACCESS table to in-frame rearrangements with V and J called. A share of clones is missing; checked studies link under half to unresolved V genes, and the rest is unexplained. That table gives V, J and clone size, and the DNA gave D and trimming. For this sample the table gives roughly 250,000 clones, of which about 83% were detected only once. Less than 4% of the sample is taken by the ten largest.

The material sequenced was PBMCs or T cells enriched from blood (not recorded which). The TCR was taken from a woman in her thirties or forties who had been exposed to COVID-19.

The DNA sequence is given as TGTGCCAGCAGTCCGGCGTCCTCTAGCGGGGGTAGCTACAATGAGCAGTTCTTC. Translated, it reads CASSPASSSGGSYNEQFF. The V and J genes are TRBV5-8 and TRBJ2-1; TRBD2 lines up with 10 middle nucleotides. Spanning cysteine to phenylalanine, the CDR3 consists of 18 amino acids. Solely the CDR3 DNA is kept, with 54 bases framed from the first base. The germline V end is reduced by 5 bases and the J end by 3 bases; junction bases left unmatched: 14. Sequences SGHTS (CDR1) and YDEGEE (CDR2) are obtained from the germline V gene.